This T cell receptor (beta chain) was found in a study of blood T cell repertoires in COVID-19. Looking at the study overall: The study drew acute and convalescent COVID-19 samples from the United States, Italy and Spain. In each case, the material was cDNA or gDNA derived from T cells, B-cell-depleted T cells, or PBMCs.

In the authors' workflow: Estimation of nucleated cell counts relied on the amplification of reference gene primers. TCRdb keeps only in-frame clones here, not all; method: immunoSEQ multiplex PCR. D and trimming were read from the DNA, whereas the V and J calls and clone size are those reported in that table. Among 80,000 to 100,000 clones listed, roughly 86% were seen once. The length of the CDR3 is 17 residues. Germline CDR1 MDHEN, CDR2 SYDVKM. V was trimmed by 1 base and J by 1 base, leaving 16 bases between them. The V gene is TRBV28, the J gene TRBJ1-1; no definite D call. The sequenced sample consisted of peripheral blood. This clonotype was sampled from an elderly woman in a cohort sampled during active or convalescent COVID-19. Here the CDR3 reads CASSLSHTPSRNTEAFF. The CDR3 nucleotides read TGTGCCAGCAGTTTATCGCACACCCCTTCAAGGAACACTGAAGCTTTCTTT.